One and the same sample provided the 7 T cell receptor beta chains below, sequenced in a study of blood T cell repertoires in COVID-19. Produced via immunoSEQ multiplex PCR; TCRdb's table is partial and in-frame only. Of around 93,000 clones in the sample, roughly 87% are singletons; the top ten hold around 19%. The specimen was peripheral blood. These receptors all stem from an older man with acute or convalescent COVID-19.

With respect to this clone: Other DNA sequences in the sample encode the same CDR3. This chain uses TRBV9 with TRBJ2-7, with TRBD2 matching over 7 bases. The germline CDR1 and CDR2 sequences are SGDLS and YYNGEE. The CDR3 is 14 residues long. V dropped 0 bases and J dropped 4; count of bases not matched to a gene: 4. CDR3 coding DNA: TGTGCCAGCAGCGTAGCGCCTAGCGGTTACGAGCAGTACTTC. Its protein product is CASSVAPSGYEQYF.

The J gene is TRBJ1-4, the V gene TRBV27, with 8 bases matching TRBD1. The CDR3 covers 17 residues. V lost 2 bases to trimming and J lost 5 bases; unmatched junction nucleotides: 10. Germline CDR1 and CDR2: MNHEY and SMNVEV (reference sequence). CDR3 protein: CASSLRGSRGLNEKLFF. Here the CDR3 DNA reads TGTGCCAGCAGTTTACGGGGATCCAGGGGGCTCAATGAAAAACTGTTTTTT.

The chain links TRBV5-4 to TRBJ2-1; D remains unclear. The CDR3 is 13 amino acids. Trimming shortened V by 0 bases and J by 7 bases, and 8 bases separated the two germline ends. In germline, CDR1 is SGHNT, CDR2 YYREEE (reference sequence). Written as DNA, the CDR3 is TGTGCCAGCAGCTTGGAAAAACAGAATGAGCAGTTCTTC. Encoded protein: CASSLEKQNEQFF.

The chain uses TRBV5-4 and TRBJ2-2; 9 bases are shared with TRBD2. The CDR3 length is 15 residues. J lost 1 base, V lost 5 bases, and 3 bases had no gene match. Germline V gives CDR1 SGHNT, CDR2 YYREEE (reference sequence). The chain's CDR3 is CASSSAGGNTGELFF. The CDR3 nucleotides are TGTGCCAGCAGTTCAGCGGGAGGGAACACCGGGGAGCTGTTTTTT.

There are a few counts of this clone. CDR3 nucleotides: TGTGCCAGCAGTTTCAGAGGCTACGGTCGAGGACAGTCTGCCTACGAGCAGTACTTC. As protein: CASSFRGYGRGQSAYEQYF. The chain employs TRBV27 and TRBJ2-7, with TRBD1 as a possible D gene (6 bases). Trimming took 3 bases from V and 2 from J, leaving 26 bases between them. The CDR3 contains 19 residues. Germline assignment: CDR1 MNHEY and CDR2 SMNVEV (reference sequence).

This clone was observed a few times. This CDR3 is CASSEFGTGANEQYF. Here the CDR3 DNA reads TGTGCCAGCAGTGAATTCGGGACAGGGGCGAACGAGCAGTACTTC. V is TRBV25-1 and J is TRBJ2-7, with 10 positions matching TRBD1. The CDR3 is made up of 15 amino acids. Germline loops: CDR1 MGHDK, CDR2 SYGVNS. Trimming cost V 1 base and J 5 bases; bases outside gene matches: 5.

The chain couples TRBV11-2 to TRBJ2-1; D is unresolved. Germline V gene lookup returns CDR1 SGHAT and CDR2 FQNNGV. V shed 4 bases and J shed 8 bases, with 9 bases lying between them. This CDR3 region has 12 residues. The CDR3 nucleotides read TGTGCCAGCAGCTCCAACAGTCATGAGCAGTTCTTC. Amino acids: CASSSNSHEQFF.